These T cell receptor beta chains were read from a single sample in a study of cytomegalovirus exposure and HLA in healthy donors. Profiling relied on immunoSEQ multiplex PCR, and the TCRdb table lists in-frame clones only, not all of them. The sample's table shows around 26,000 clones. The sequencing sample was made of PBMCs. These receptors originate from a male donor in good health and CMV-seropositive. CDR3s include the opening cysteine and the closing phenylalanine or tryptophan. The D gene is left open where the match is weak. The listing skips clone size in some rows; elsewhere it reads once, few, many or a size class.

TRBV25-1	13	TRBJ2-7	.	.	TGTGCCAGCAGTGTCTCCTCTTCCTACGAGCAGTACTTC	CASSVSSSYEQYF
TRBV5-6	14	TRBJ2-1	.	medium-sized	TGTGCCAGCAGCTCGGCGGCCCAATACAATGAGCAGTTCTTC	CASSSAAQYNEQFF
TRBV23-1	10	TRBJ1-1	TRBD1	.	TGCGCCGCACCGGACAGGGAAGCTTTCTTT	CAAPDREAFF
TRBV5-1	16	TRBJ2-2	TRBD2	.	TGCGCCAGCAGCCAGAGGGCTAGCGGGACTACCGGGGAGCTGTTTTTT	CASSQRASGTTGELFF
TRBV10-3	17	TRBJ2-5	TRBD2	.	TGTGCCATCTGTCAGAGATTACTAGCGGGAGAACAAGAGACCCAGTACTTC	CAICQRLLAGEQETQYF
TRBV28	13	TRBJ1-1	.	.	TGTGCCAGCAGTGTCCAGGGAACCACTGAAGCTTTCTTT	CASSVQGTTEAFF
TRBV6-1	14	TRBJ1-4	.	.	TGTGCCAGTGCCGTCGAGAGGGGGAATGAAAAACTGTTTTTT	CASAVERGNEKLFF
TRBV30	15	TRBJ1-6	.	.	TGTGCCTGGAGTGCACGTGGCGGGGAAAATTCACCCCTCCACTTT	CAWSARGGENSPLHF
TRBV5-1	14	TRBJ2-7	TRBD1	.	TGCGCCAGCAGCTTGCTCCAGGGGGCCTACGAGCAGTACTTC	CASSLLQGAYEQYF
TRBV7-6	14	TRBJ2-2	TRBD1	.	TGTGCCAGCAGCCCGGGACAGGCCACCGGGGAGCTGTTTTTT	CASSPGQATGELFF
TRBV29-1	12	TRBJ1-2	.	.	TGCAGCGTTGCCCAGACAGACTATGGCTACACCTTC	CSVAQTDYGYTF
TRBV4-1	14	TRBJ1-5	.	.	TGCGCCAGCAGCCAAGTACGACAGGATCAGCCCCAGCATTTT	CASSQVRQDQPQHF
TRBV5-1	15	TRBJ2-1	TRBD1	.	TGCGCCAGCAGCCTAAGGGACAGGGTTCTGGGTGAGCAGTTCTTC	CASSLRDRVLGEQFF
TRBV18	15	TRBJ2-3	TRBD1	.	TGTGCCAGCTCACTGTTGACAGGGGGCACAGATACGCAGTATTTT	CASSLLTGGTDTQYF
TRBV9	15	TRBJ2-7	TRBD2	.	TGTGCCAGCAGCGTAGGTAGCGGGAGCTCCTACGAGCAGTACTTC	CASSVGSGSSYEQYF
TRBV9	15	TRBJ2-7	TRBD2	.	TGTGCCAGCAGCGAGGGACTAGCGGTTCCCTACGAGCAGTACTTC	CASSEGLAVPYEQYF
TRBV7-8	16	TRBJ1-1	.	.	TGTGCCAGCAGCCCCTTAGGATGGGGGGAGAACACTGAAGCTTTCTTT	CASSPLGWGENTEAFF
TRBV5-1	14	TRBJ2-7	.	.	TGCGCCAGCAGCTTGGTTAGTACCAACTACGAGCAGTACTTC	CASSLVSTNYEQYF
TRBV6-5	13	TRBJ1-5	TRBD1	.	TGTGCCAGCAGCCAGGGGGCGATTCAGCCCCAGCATTTT	CASSQGAIQPQHF
TRBV4-3	17	TRBJ2-7	.	.	TGCGCCAGCAGCCAGGGTTTTCCAGGCACCCCCCCCTACGAGCAGTACTTC	CASSQGFPGTPPYEQYF
TRBV7-3	15	TRBJ1-1	.	.	TGTGCCAGCAGCTGGGACTCCTTAGACGGCACTGAAGCTTTCTTT	CASSWDSLDGTEAFF
TRBV9	15	TRBJ2-7	TRBD1	.	TGTGCCAGCAGCTCCCCAGGGGACAGCGACTACGAGCAGTACTTC	CASSSPGDSDYEQYF
TRBV19	16	TRBJ2-5	TRBD1	.	TGTGCCAGTAGTTCGTATCCGGGACAGGGCGTGGAGACCCAGTACTTC	CASSSYPGQGVETQYF
TRBV19	15	TRBJ1-6	.	.	TGTGCCAGTAGCCCGTGGAGGGAGGTCGGTTCACCCCTCCACTTT	CASSPWREVGSPLHF
TRBV19	13	TRBJ1-1	.	.	TGTGCCAGCGCGAGGTCTCAGTTGACTGAAGCTTTCTTT	CASARSQLTEAFF
TRBV28	16	TRBJ1-1	.	.	TGTGCCAGCCCTTCTGCCGGGGGGCCGATGAACACTGAAGCTTTCTTT	CASPSAGGPMNTEAFF
TRBV29-1	13	TRBJ2-1	TRBD2	.	TGCACCTGTCAGCGGGACGTCTACAATGAGCAGTTCTTC	CTCQRDVYNEQFF
TRBV27	13	TRBJ1-5	.	.	TGTGCCAGCAGCATTAAAGGAGGTCAGCCCCAGCATTTT	CASSIKGGQPQHF
TRBV28	14	TRBJ2-7	TRBD2	.	TGTGCCAGCACGGGACTAGCGGGAGTATACGAGCAGTACTTC	CASTGLAGVYEQYF
TRBV25-1	13	TRBJ2-1	.	.	TGTGCCAGCGGAGACGACTCTCCACATGAGCAGTTCTTC	CASGDDSPHEQFF